This is a list of T cell receptor beta chains from one sample in a study of long-term antiretroviral therapy in people with HIV. The assay was immunoSEQ multiplex PCR, and TCRdb's table has in-frame clones only and misses some. The sample gives 15,000 or so clones, approximately 81% of which show up once; around 10% is in the top ten. The sample consisted of unsorted PBMCs, taken 0.3 years before starting antiretroviral therapy. The receptors derive from a man in his fifties or sixties with HIV. The CDR3 runs from the conserved cysteine through the conserved F or W. A D gene is named only where the DNA matches it firmly. Only part of the rows carry a size: once, few, many, or a class if the clone is expanded.

.	.	TRBV7-9	TRBJ2-1	TGTGCCAGCAGCCGACAGGCCACCGATGAGCAGTTCTTC	CASSRQATDEQFF
.	TRBD1	TRBV10-3	TRBJ1-6	TGTGCCACCTTGGACAGGAATAATTCACCCCTCCACTTT	CATLDRNNSPLHF
.	.	TRBV27	TRBJ1-1	TGTGCCAGCAGGACCAGGGTTGCCACTGAAGCTTTCTTT	CASRTRVATEAFF
.	.	TRBV28	TRBJ2-7	TGTGCCAGCAGGGGGACGAGCTCCTACGAGCAGTACTTC	CASRGTSSYEQYF
.	TRBD1	TRBV13	TRBJ2-4	TGTGCCAGCAGCTCACCGGGACAGGGCCCCAAAAACATTCAGTACTTC	CASSSPGQGPKNIQYF
.	.	TRBV7-2	TRBJ1-5	TGTGCCAGCAGCTTAGTAGGGGGACACCTTAGCAATCAGCCCCAGCATTTT	CASSLVGGHLSNQPQHF
.	.	TRBV5-5	TRBJ2-2	TGTGCCAGCAGCTCGGGTAGCTACACCGGGGAGCTGTTTTTT	CASSSGSYTGELFF
.	.	TRBV19	TRBJ1-5	TGTGCCAGTAGTTGGATCTCAGGGGCGACGGGACAGCCCCAGCATTTT	CASSWISGATGQPQHF
.	.	TRBV2	TRBJ1-2	TGTGCCAGCAGTTACGACTCAGGGTCTGATGGCTACACCTTC	CASSYDSGSDGYTF
.	.	TRBV5-5	TRBJ1-5	TGTGCCAGCAGCGCCGGGACGGATCAGCCCCAGCATTTT	CASSAGTDQPQHF
.	.	TRBV5-4	TRBJ1-1	TGTGCCAGCAGCCTGCAGGACAGAGGAGCTTTCTTT	CASSLQDRGAFF
.	.	TRBV2	TRBJ2-5	TGTGCCAGTGGGGTAGAGACCCAGTACTTC	CASGVETQYF
.	.	TRBV25-1	TRBJ1-5	TGTGCCAGCAGAAAGGCGGGTCTGGGTCAGCCCCAGCATTTT	CASRKAGLGQPQHF
.	.	TRBV7-8	TRBJ1-2	TGTGCCAGCAGCTTTACGCTACGGGATTCGAGGCAGACCTATGGCTACACCTTC	CASSFTLRDSRQTYGYTF
.	.	TRBV7-2	TRBJ2-2	TGTGCCAGCAGCTTAAACAGGGCCACCGGGGAGCTGTTTTTT	CASSLNRATGELFF
.	.	TRBV7-9	TRBJ1-1	TGTGCCAGCAGCAGGGAAGGGGCGGAAGCTTTCTTT	CASSREGAEAFF
once	TRBD2	TRBV6-5	TRBJ2-7	TGTGCCAGCAGTCAGAGCGGGACTACCATTTACGAGCAGTACTTC	CASSQSGTTIYEQYF
.	.	TRBV9	TRBJ2-2	TGTGCCAGCAGCGCCCTAATAAGACAGGACGCGAACACCGGGGAGCTGTTTTTT	CASSALIRQDANTGELFF
once	.	TRBV5-6	TRBJ1-1	TGTGCCAGCAGCTTTTTGAGCTCGGCACTGCGTCCCTTGAACACTGAAGCTTTCTTT	CASSFLSSALRPLNTEAFF
.	.	TRBV29-1	TRBJ1-1	TGCAGCGTTGAAAAGGGCGATGCTGAAGCTTTCTTT	CSVEKGDAEAFF
.	TRBD1	TRBV4-2	TRBJ2-7	TGTGCCAGCAGCCCGGGACCGGGACAGGGGAACGAGCAGTACTTC	CASSPGPGQGNEQYF
.	.	TRBV9	TRBJ1-1	TGTGCCAGCAGCTCCCACGAGGGACCCGCACCCCCTGAAGCTTTCTTT	CASSSHEGPAPPEAFF
.	TRBD1	TRBV7-2	TRBJ1-2	TGTGCCAGCAACTCCCTGAGGGGGCACTATGGCTACACCTTC	CASNSLRGHYGYTF
.	.	TRBV10-3	TRBJ2-7	TGTGCCATCAGTGAGTCGCGGACGGCTTACGAGCAGTACTTC	CAISESRTAYEQYF
.	.	TRBV7-2	TRBJ2-1	TGTGCCAGCAGCCTGGCAGCTAACAATGAGCAGTTCTTC	CASSLAANNEQFF
.	TRBD2	TRBV7-6	TRBJ2-7	TGTGCCAGCAGCTTAGTCCCCTTGGGCGGGAGTGTCGACGAGCAGTACTTC	CASSLVPLGGSVDEQYF
.	TRBD1	TRBV7-2	TRBJ1-2	TGTGCCAGCAGCACACGTACAGGGGGCACTTCTGGCTACACCTTC	CASSTRTGGTSGYTF
.	.	TRBV5-5	TRBJ1-5	TGTGCCAGCAGCCTCAGGGGCGGAGGCAATCAGCCCCAGCATTTT	CASSLRGGGNQPQHF
.	TRBD1	TRBV6-1	TRBJ1-2	TGTGCCAGCAGTGAAGCCGGACAGGGGGAGGGCGGCTACACCTTC	CASSEAGQGEGGYTF
.	TRBD1	TRBV6-6	TRBJ2-7	TGTGCCAGCAGCCGGCCGGGACAGGTCTACGAGCAGTACTTC	CASSRPGQVYEQYF
.	.	TRBV7-9	TRBJ2-3	TGTGCCAGCAGCTTAGCGGTCGACTCCGAAGATACGCAGTATTTT	CASSLAVDSEDTQYF
few	.	TRBV5-1	TRBJ1-6	TGCGCCAGCAGCTTGGCAGGGAGTTCACCCCTCCACTTT	CASSLAGSSPLHF
once	.	TRBV5-6	TRBJ2-7	TGTGCCAGCAGCTTGGGCCGAAGCTCCTACGAGCAGTACTTC	CASSLGRSSYEQYF
.	TRBD2	TRBV27	TRBJ2-7	TGTGCCAGCAGTCCGGGGACTAGCGGCTACGAGCAGTACTTC	CASSPGTSGYEQYF
medium-sized	TRBD1	TRBV4-3	TRBJ2-1	TGCGCCAGCAGCCGCGGGACAGGGGAAAATGAGCAGTTCTTC	CASSRGTGENEQFF
.	.	TRBV5-8	TRBJ2-3	TGTGCCAGCAGAGACAGGCGCGGTACAAGCACAGATACGCAGTATTTT	CASRDRRGTSTDTQYF
once	.	TRBV6-1	TRBJ1-2	TGTGCCAGCAGTGAAGTCCCCGGAGGAGGGGGGATCTATGGCTACACCTTC	CASSEVPGGGGIYGYTF
few	.	TRBV4-1	TRBJ2-2	TGCGCCAGCACCCCAGAGGGGTGGAACACCGGGGAGCTGTTTTTT	CASTPEGWNTGELFF
.	TRBD2	TRBV10-1	TRBJ2-2	TGCGCCAGCAGCCCCAGACTAGCGGGGGAGAACACCGGGGAGCTGTTTTTT	CASSPRLAGENTGELFF
.	TRBD1	TRBV11-2	TRBJ2-7	TGTGCCAGCAGCTTACGCGGGACAGGGGCGGACGAGCAGTACTTC	CASSLRGTGADEQYF
.	TRBD1	TRBV6-6	TRBJ1-1	TGTGCCAGCAGGCCCGGGACAGGGGCGAACACTGAAGCTTTCTTT	CASRPGTGANTEAFF
.	.	TRBV29-1	TRBJ2-3	TGCAGCGTTGTCAAGGGTTTCACAGATACGCAGTATTTT	CSVVKGFTDTQYF
.	TRBD1	TRBV7-2	TRBJ1-2	TGTGCCAGCAGCTTAGCGCTCGACAGGGTTTACGGCTACACCTTC	CASSLALDRVYGYTF
.	.	TRBV19	TRBJ1-1	TGTGCCAGTAGTTTGCAGCGAGGTTTGAACACTGAAGCTTTCTTT	CASSLQRGLNTEAFF
few	.	TRBV6-5	TRBJ1-2	TGTGCCAGCAGTCTAAATTCCTGGACCTATGGCTACACCTTC	CASSLNSWTYGYTF
few	.	TRBV18	TRBJ1-1	TGTGCCAGCTCACCAAGAGTGAACACTGAAGCTTTCTTT	CASSPRVNTEAFF
.	.	TRBV7-9	TRBJ2-7	TGTGCCAGCAGCTCAATGTGGACGGCCAACTACGAGCAGTACTTC	CASSSMWTANYEQYF